This TCR beta chain was retrieved from a study of blood T cell repertoires in COVID-19 (dated by TCRdb to 2018 to 2021). In the study overall: The collaborator samples originated in the United States, Italy and Spain and spanned the acute and convalescent phases of COVID-19. The material from the prospective study consisted of cDNA or gDNA derived from T cells, B-cell-depleted T cells, or PBMCs. The dataset comprised deeply sampled blood TCRbeta repertoires from subjects exposed to, actively infected with, or recovered from COVID-19. A freely available public database, intended as a resource for researchers studying the immune response to SARS-CoV-2, is where the repertoires were released. The samples were drawn from two sources: the first 160 participants of the ongoing ImmuneRACE study, and 1,200 or so subjects contributed by 6 global collaborators. The sample metadata nearly always contained a de-identified subject ID, COVID-19 status, age in years and sex. Where available, HLA class I and class II types were obtained from metadata supplied by the sample provider rather than from assay-based typing. Here is what the overall study found, with its caveats: The quantity of clinical and demographic metadata differed by source and by participant and was supplied without curation.

From the germline V gene, CDR1 is SGHNT and CDR2 is YENEEA. V lost 0 bases and J lost 3 bases, and the count of bases not matched to a germline gene is 8. The CDR3 covers 16 residues, taking in both the cysteine and the phenylalanine. The kept DNA is CDR3 alone, 48 bases in frame from the first base. About this clone: It has no known antigen specificity. No base-level quality is on record; no much larger clone is a single base apart.

One collaborating source in Seattle enrolled patients during active infection and followed them longitudinally through the course of disease. Collaborating institutions collected whole blood in K2EDTA tubes following their own protocols. For TCRbeta analysis, collaborators shipped samples as frozen whole blood, isolated PBMCs, or DNA extracted from either of those sample types. TCRbeta CDR3 regions were amplified from genomic DNA using the immunoSEQ Assay, a bias-controlled multiplex PCR. In the paper's pipeline: The number of nucleated cells in each sample was estimated from the amplification of reference gene primers within the assay. To quantify the absolute abundance of each unique TCRbeta CDR3 rearrangement, sequence reads were collapsed and filtered. For each sample, productive Simpson clonality was calculated as the square root of Simpson's diversity index across productive rearrangements. TCRdb took this table from immuneACCESS and kept in-frame rearrangements with V and J called. Such tables lack part of the clones; where checked against another copy, unresolved V genes explain under half of the gap, and the rest is unexplained. That table is the source of V, J and clone size, and D and trimming were worked out from the DNA. Present in this sample are about 64,000 clones, roughly 88% of which were seen just once. The ten largest clones take up around two fifths of the sample.

This receptor was identified in a woman aged 60 to 75 with COVID-19, enrolled during active disease. Sample: peripheral blood. This sequence uses TRBV11-3 and TRBJ2-7, with 7 middle bases fitting TRBD2. The CDR3 protein: CASSLDGSSGYYEQYF. The DNA sequence is given as TGTGCCAGCAGCTTAGATGGGAGTAGCGGGTACTACGAGCAGTACTTC.